The rows below give T cell receptor beta chains drawn from one sample of a study of blood T cell repertoires in COVID-19. Repertoires were generated with immunoSEQ multiplex PCR, while TCRdb's copy carries only in-frame clones and drops some. The sample gives roughly 75,000 clones, over 65% of which show up once; around 0.91% is in the top ten. The sample comprised peripheral blood. These receptor sequences come from a woman aged 70 to 79 with acute or convalescent COVID-19. Each CDR3 is given with its conserved first and last residue.

J	V	CDR3
TRBJ2-5	TRBV18	CASSPEGAGETQYF
TRBJ1-2	TRBV27	CASSSAGTGNRYGYTF
TRBJ1-6	TRBV11-2	CASSGTGGNSPLHF
TRBJ1-2	TRBV14	CASSRQGERNGYTF
TRBJ2-2	TRBV6-5	CASSRTGLNTGELFF
TRBJ2-5	TRBV2	CASGGDRALQETQYF
TRBJ2-2	TRBV27	CASSLSWQNTGELFF
TRBJ2-1	TRBV18	CASTTGTGTYNEQFF
TRBJ1-1	TRBV29-1	CSVGMEGDTEAFF
TRBJ1-5	TRBV6-6	CASSYSGTGNQPQHF
TRBJ1-1	TRBV25-1	CASRDPGGTEAFF
TRBJ1-1	TRBV21-1	CASSKRVREAEAFF
TRBJ2-1	TRBV9	CASSPSPTGAYNEQFF
TRBJ2-2	TRBV28	CASSLRDHSAGELFF
TRBJ1-4	TRBV7-9	CASSPMGGNEKLFF
TRBJ2-2	TRBV11-3	CASSLSQATGELFF
TRBJ1-5	TRBV28	CASSRTGSGQPQHF
TRBJ2-5	TRBV11-2	CASSPARETQYF
TRBJ2-3	TRBV19	CASSIASGSFTDTQYF
TRBJ2-7	TRBV19	CASSIRDRPYEQYF
TRBJ1-2	TRBV11-2	CASSLDRVSDGYTF
TRBJ1-5	TRBV30	CAWSGGAGANQPQHF
TRBJ1-4	TRBV6-6	CASSYSTSGGELFF
TRBJ1-2	TRBV2	CASSTGYGYTF
TRBJ1-6	TRBV28	CASRPGGDSPLHF
TRBJ2-1	TRBV7-9	CASSLETGGPYNEQFF
TRBJ2-1	TRBV23-1	CAPRRLPGLAEISSYNEQFF
TRBJ2-5	TRBV5-1	CASSLAPLSAGGQGETQYF
TRBJ2-2	TRBV5-1	CASSSDGSLNTGELFF
TRBJ2-7	TRBV19	CASKGQANSYEQYF
TRBJ2-5	TRBV6-2/TRBV6-3	CASSYPSGGGRETQYF
TRBJ1-3	TRBV30	CAWSRDRISRNSGNTIYF
TRBJ2-2	TRBV7-2	CASSLTPPWQGNTGELFF
TRBJ2-1	TRBV3-1/TRBV3-2	CASSQGPGGTSVNEQFF
TRBJ1-2	TRBV5-4	CASSIPTGGNYGYTF
TRBJ1-4	TRBV6-5	CASRPTGATNEKLFF
TRBJ1-5	TRBV6-6	CASRPPTGTDQPQHF
TRBJ1-5	TRBV5-5	CASSPRWGGDNQPQHF
TRBJ2-2	TRBV24-1	CATSDPAGGPTGELFF
TRBJ2-7	TRBV3-1/TRBV3-2	CASSQVGGLAGGPSYEQYF
TRBJ1-3	TRBV5-1	CASSLGTGGASGNTIYF
TRBJ2-7	TRBV29-1	CSVEKGSKWYF
TRBJ2-7	TRBV6-5	CASRLDSYEQYF
TRBJ1-6	TRBV5-8	CASSLFSGVLNSPLHF
TRBJ2-1	TRBV9	CASSVSRGLAAHLSYNEQFF
TRBJ2-4	TRBV3-1/TRBV3-2	CASSQDRGVRTSGSIQYF
TRBJ2-1	TRBV27	CASSLSAGGYNEQFF
TRBJ1-4	TRBV30	CAWSPNGNEKLFF
TRBJ2-3	TRBV7-2	CASSTNGGGSTDTQYF
TRBJ1-1	TRBV28	CASSYTYTEAFF
TRBJ2-4	TRBV7-9	CASSRDREWRGNIQYF
TRBJ2-5	TRBV5-8	CASSLWTGGPETQYF
TRBJ1-2	TRBV2	CASSEQGANYGYTF
TRBJ1-2	TRBV18	CASSPRGQGQYGYTF
TRBJ1-1	TRBV30	CAWSQTGGGTEAFF